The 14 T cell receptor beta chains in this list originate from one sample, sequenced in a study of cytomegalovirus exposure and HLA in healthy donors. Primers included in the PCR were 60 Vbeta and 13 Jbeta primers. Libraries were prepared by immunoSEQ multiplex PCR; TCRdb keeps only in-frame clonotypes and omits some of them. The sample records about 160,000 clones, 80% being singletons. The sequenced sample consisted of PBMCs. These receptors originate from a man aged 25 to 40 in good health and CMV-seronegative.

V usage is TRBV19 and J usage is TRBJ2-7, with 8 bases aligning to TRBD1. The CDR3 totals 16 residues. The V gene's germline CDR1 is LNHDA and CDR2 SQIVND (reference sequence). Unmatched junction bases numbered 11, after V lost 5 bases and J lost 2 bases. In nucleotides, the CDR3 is TGTGCCAGTAGTCCCCGACAGGGGTCCCCAACCTACGAGCAGTACTTC. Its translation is CASSPRQGSPTYEQYF.

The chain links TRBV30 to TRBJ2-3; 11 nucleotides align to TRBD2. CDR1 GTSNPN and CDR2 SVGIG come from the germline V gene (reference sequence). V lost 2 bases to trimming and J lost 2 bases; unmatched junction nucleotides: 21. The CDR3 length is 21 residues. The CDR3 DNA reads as TGTGCCTGGAGTTATATTAGGGGACTAGCGGTAGGGGGAGGGGACACAGATACGCAGTATTTT. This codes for CAWSYIRGLAVGGGDTDTQYF.

CDR3 loop: CASSYTAGAYEQYF. CDR3 DNA sequence: TGTGCCAGCAGTTACACCGCGGGAGCCTACGAGCAGTACTTC. This rearrangement joins TRBV6-5 to TRBJ2-7; the match to TRBD2 covers 7 bases. J gave up 2 bases and V 2 bases, and 3 bases lay outside the gene matches. The length of the CDR3 is 14 residues. The germline V gene encodes CDR1 MNHEY and CDR2 SVGAGI.

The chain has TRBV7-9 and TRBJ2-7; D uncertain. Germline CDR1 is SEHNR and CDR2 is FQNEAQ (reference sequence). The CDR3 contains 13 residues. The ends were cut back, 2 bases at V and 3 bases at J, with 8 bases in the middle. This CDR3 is CASSLFNGYEQYF. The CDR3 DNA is TGTGCCAGCAGCTTATTCAACGGCTACGAGCAGTACTTC. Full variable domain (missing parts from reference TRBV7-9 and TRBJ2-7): DTGVSQNPRHKITKRGQNVTFRCDPISEHNRLYWYRQTLGQGPEFLTYFQNEAQLEKSRLLSDRFSAERPKGSFSTLEIQRTEQGDSAMYLCASSLFNGYEQYFGPGTRLTVT.

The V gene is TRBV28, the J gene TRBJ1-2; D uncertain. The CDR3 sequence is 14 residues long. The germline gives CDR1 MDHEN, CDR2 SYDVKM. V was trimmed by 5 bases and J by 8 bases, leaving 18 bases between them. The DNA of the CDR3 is TGTGCCAGCAGTACCACACGCGGATTCGGGGGCTACACCTTC. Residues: CASSTTRGFGGYTF.

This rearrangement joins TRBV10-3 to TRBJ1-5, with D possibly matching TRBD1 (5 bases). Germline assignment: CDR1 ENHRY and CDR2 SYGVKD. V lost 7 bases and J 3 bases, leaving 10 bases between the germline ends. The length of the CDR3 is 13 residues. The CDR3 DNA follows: TGTGCCATCACCGGACAATCCAATCAGCCCCAGCATTTT. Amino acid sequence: CAITGQSNQPQHF.

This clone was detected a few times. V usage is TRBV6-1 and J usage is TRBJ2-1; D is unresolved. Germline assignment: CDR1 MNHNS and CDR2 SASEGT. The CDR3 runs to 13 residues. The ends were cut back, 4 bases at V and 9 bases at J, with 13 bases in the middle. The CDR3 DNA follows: TGTGCCAGCAGTGGAACTATAGGCGGTGAGCAGTTCTTC. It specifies CASSGTIGGEQFF.

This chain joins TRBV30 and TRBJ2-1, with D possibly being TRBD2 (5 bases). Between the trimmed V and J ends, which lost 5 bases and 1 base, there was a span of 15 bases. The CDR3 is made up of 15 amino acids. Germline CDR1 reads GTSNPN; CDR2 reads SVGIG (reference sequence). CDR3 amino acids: CAWGRIRTSYNEQFF. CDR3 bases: TGTGCCTGGGGAAGAATCCGGACTTCCTACAATGAGCAGTTCTTC.

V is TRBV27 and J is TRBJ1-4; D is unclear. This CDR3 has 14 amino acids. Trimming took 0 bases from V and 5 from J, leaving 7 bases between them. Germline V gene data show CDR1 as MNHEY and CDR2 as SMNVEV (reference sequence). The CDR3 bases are TGTGCCAGCAGTTTATCACTGAACAATGAAAAACTGTTTTTT. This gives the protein CASSLSLNNEKLFF.

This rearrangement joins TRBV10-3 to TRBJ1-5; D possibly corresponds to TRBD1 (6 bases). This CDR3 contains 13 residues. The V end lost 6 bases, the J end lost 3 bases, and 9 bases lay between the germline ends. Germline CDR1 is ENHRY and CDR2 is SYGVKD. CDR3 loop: CAIRGQPNQPQHF. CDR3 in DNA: TGTGCCATCAGAGGACAGCCCAATCAGCCCCAGCATTTT.

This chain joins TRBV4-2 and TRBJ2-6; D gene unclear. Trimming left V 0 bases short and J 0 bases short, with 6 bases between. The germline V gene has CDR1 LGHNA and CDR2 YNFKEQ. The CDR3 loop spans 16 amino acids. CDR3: CASSQDFNSGANVLTF. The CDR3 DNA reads TGTGCCAGCAGCCAAGATTTTAACTCTGGGGCCAACGTCCTGACTTTC.

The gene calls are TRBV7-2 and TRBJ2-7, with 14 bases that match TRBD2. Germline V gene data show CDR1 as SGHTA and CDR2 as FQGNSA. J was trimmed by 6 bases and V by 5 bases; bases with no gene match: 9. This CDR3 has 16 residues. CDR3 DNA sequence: TGTGCCAGCAGCGAGGGACTAGCGGGAGAGGTACGCGAGCAGTACTTC. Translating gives CASSEGLAGEVREQYF.

The CDR3 DNA is TGTGCCAGCAGACGGACAGCCTACTATGGCTACACCTTC. This codes for CASRRTAYYGYTF. The genes are TRBV2 and TRBJ1-2; tentative D call: TRBD1 (6 bases). V was trimmed by 6 bases and J by 3 bases, leaving 11 bases between them. This CDR3 is 13 amino acids long. Germline V lookup: CDR1 SNHLY, CDR2 FYNNEI.

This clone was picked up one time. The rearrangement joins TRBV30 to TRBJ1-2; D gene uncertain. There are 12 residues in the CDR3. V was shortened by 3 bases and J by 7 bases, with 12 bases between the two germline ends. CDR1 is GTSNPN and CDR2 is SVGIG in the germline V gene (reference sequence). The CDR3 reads CAWSSHPGGYTF. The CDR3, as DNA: TGTGCCTGGAGCAGTCATCCAGGTGGCTACACCTTC.